These T cell receptor beta chains were read from a single sample in a study of cytomegalovirus exposure and HLA in healthy donors. Assay: immunoSEQ multiplex PCR; the TCRdb copy retains only in-frame clones and omits some. The top ten clones hold around 3.5% of a sample with approximately 190,000 clones, approximately 77% of them seen once. The material sequenced was PBMCs. The receptors come from a man aged 40-49 years in good health and CMV-seropositive. Both conserved end residues are part of each CDR3. The D gene is left open where the match is weak. Clone size, where shown, is once, few, many, or a class for clones that have expanded.

clone size	V gene	J gene	D gene	CDR3 protein	CDR3 DNA
few	TRBV6-5	TRBJ2-7	.	CASSYRSGFSSYEQYF	TGTGCCAGCAGTTACCGCTCAGGGTTTAGTTCCTACGAGCAGTACTTC
.	TRBV28	TRBJ1-2	TRBD1	CASSQQDRVSYGYTF	TGTGCCAGCAGTCAACAGGACAGGGTGAGCTATGGCTACACCTTC
.	TRBV4-1	TRBJ2-2	.	CASSQASRGGTGELFF	TGCGCCAGCAGCCAAGCCTCTCGAGGGGGCACCGGGGAGCTGTTTTTT
few	TRBV7-8	TRBJ1-6	TRBD1	CASSFDRVEIGSPLHF	TGTGCCAGCAGCTTTGACAGGGTGGAGATTGGATCACCCCTCCACTTT
.	TRBV5-4	TRBJ2-1	.	CASSLGGGPRSYNEQFF	TGTGCCAGCAGCTTGGGGGGGGGCCCCCGCTCCTACAATGAGCAGTTCTTC
few	TRBV10-3	TRBJ2-7	TRBD2	CAIRGSGGSTYEQYF	TGTGCCATCAGGGGTAGCGGGGGCTCTACCTACGAGCAGTACTTC
.	TRBV15	TRBJ2-3	TRBD1	CATSRLNRGGTDTQYF	TGTGCCACCAGCAGACTCAACAGGGGGGGCACAGATACGCAGTATTTT
.	TRBV5-4	TRBJ2-6	.	CASSFPGGRFSSGANVLTF	TGTGCCAGCAGCTTCCCCGGAGGACGTTTTTCCTCTGGGGCCAACGTCCTGACTTTC
.	TRBV6-6	TRBJ1-1	TRBD1	CASSYVGTGQNTEAFF	TGTGCCAGCAGTTACGTTGGGACAGGCCAGAACACTGAAGCTTTCTTT
.	TRBV5-1	TRBJ2-7	TRBD1	CASSFTRDSWSYEQYF	TGCGCCAGCAGCTTTACCCGGGACAGTTGGTCCTACGAGCAGTACTTC
.	TRBV5-1	TRBJ2-3	TRBD2	CASSLALAGGREDTQYF	TGCGCCAGCAGCTTGGCCCTAGCGGGAGGGCGAGAAGATACGCAGTATTTT
once	TRBV10-1	TRBJ1-1	.	CASSFGEDTEAFF	TGCGCCAGCAGTTTCGGGGAGGACACTGAAGCTTTCTTT
.	TRBV5-1	TRBJ2-5	.	CASSFAGAGETQYF	TGCGCCAGCAGCTTTGCGGGGGCTGGGGAGACCCAGTACTTC
.	TRBV7-9	TRBJ2-7	.	CASSLGGPTVRYF	TGTGCCAGCAGCTTAGGGGGGCCCACAGTACGGTACTTC
once	TRBV6-5	TRBJ2-7	TRBD2	CASSYQTSGPYEQYF	TGTGCCAGCAGTTATCAGACTAGCGGACCCTACGAGCAGTACTTC
few	TRBV5-1	TRBJ1-1	TRBD1	CASSVRDRGFMNTEAFF	TGCGCCAGCAGCGTCCGGGACAGGGGGTTCATGAACACTGAAGCTTTCTTT
.	TRBV10-3	TRBJ1-3	.	CAISQQQVNSGNTIYF	TGTGCCATCAGCCAACAACAGGTGAACTCTGGAAACACCATATATTTT
.	TRBV19	TRBJ2-1	TRBD1	CASSGWTGVEQFF	TGTGCCAGTAGTGGGTGGACAGGGGTTGAGCAGTTCTTC
.	TRBV6-7	TRBJ2-7	TRBD2	CASSYTSGSEQYF	TGTGCCAGCAGTTACACTAGCGGGAGCGAGCAGTACTTC
.	TRBV7-3	TRBJ2-3	.	CASSPGPPLSTDTQYF	TGTGCCAGCAGCCCAGGCCCCCCTCTTTCCACAGATACGCAGTATTTT
.	TRBV18	TRBJ2-7	.	CASSPSSGSGTYEQYF	TGTGCCAGCTCACCCTCCTCGGGTAGCGGTACCTACGAGCAGTACTTC
.	TRBV19	TRBJ2-2	.	CATPRTGNTGELFF	TGTGCCACCCCGAGGACGGGAAACACCGGGGAGCTGTTTTTT
.	TRBV27	TRBJ1-1	.	CASSREGGTEAFF	TGTGCCAGCAGCCGGGAGGGAGGTACTGAAGCTTTCTTT